This T cell receptor (beta chain) was identified in a study of shared clonotypes between healthy human individuals. Study information: Each donor's CD8 memory used one plate, CD8 naive two, each CD4 subset three.

In regard to this clone: Its matching antigen is unknown.

CDR1 and CDR2 from the germline V gene are WSHSY and SAAADI. The CDR3 sequence is 13 residues long. The V and J ends lost 9 bases and 2 bases respectively, with 11 bases between them. TCRdb keeps only in-frame clones here, not all; method: immunoSEQ multiplex PCR. The sample lists about 1 million clones; 60% to 80% were seen once. Study observations and caveats: Non-shared clonotypes had lower generation probabilities than those shared by all four donors.

The material sequenced was memory CD4+ T cells sorted from blood. The subset: CD45RA-negative fraction. This receptor was obtained from a man aged 18 to 29 in good health. The chain joins TRBV10-2 to TRBJ1-5; D perhaps matches TRBD1 (5 bases). The CDR3 sequence: CASGGGGNQPQHF. The CDR3 DNA is TGCGCCAGTGGGGGGGGTGGCAATCAGCCCCAGCATTTT.